This record covers a single T cell receptor beta chain. Its antigen is unidentified. Time point described: late sampling 161 to 241 days after vaccination in a few convalescent patients. Treatment given: approximately nine-day PBMC culture with coronavirus spike peptide pools or control peptides (ViraFEST assay). The assay that was used to sequence DNA from cultured CD4+ T cells was the Oncomine TCR Beta short-read assay. Each CDR3 protein is one row after TCRdb ran MiXCR on the PCR reads. The data contain about 24,000 distinct CDR3 sequences, about 40% of them seen just once; the ten biggest clones take up roughly 4%. The sample is drawn from a study of vaccination and CD4 T cells after COVID-19. Germline V lookup: CDR1 SGHTA, CDR2 FQGTGA. The V and J ends lost 0 bases and 1 base respectively, with 3 bases between them. The CDR3 spans 13 residues.

This sequence originates from a human donor who had recovered from COVID-19. J is TRBJ1-1 and V is TRBV7-3; no clear D gene. Specimen: CD4+ T cells from blood, cultured in vitro, collected about 7 months after SARS-CoV-2 vaccination. The DNA of the CDR3 is TGTGCCAGCAGCTTAACGAGGAACACTGAAGCTTTCTTT. This gives the protein CASSLTRNTEAFF. The variable domain in full, with the rest retrieved from reference TRBV7-3 and TRBJ1-1, is GAGVSQTPSNKVTEKGKYVELRCDPISGHTALYWYRQSLGQGPEFLIYFQGTGAADDSGLPNDRFFAVRPEGSVSTLKIQRTERGDSAVYLCASSLTRNTEAFFGQGTRLTVV.